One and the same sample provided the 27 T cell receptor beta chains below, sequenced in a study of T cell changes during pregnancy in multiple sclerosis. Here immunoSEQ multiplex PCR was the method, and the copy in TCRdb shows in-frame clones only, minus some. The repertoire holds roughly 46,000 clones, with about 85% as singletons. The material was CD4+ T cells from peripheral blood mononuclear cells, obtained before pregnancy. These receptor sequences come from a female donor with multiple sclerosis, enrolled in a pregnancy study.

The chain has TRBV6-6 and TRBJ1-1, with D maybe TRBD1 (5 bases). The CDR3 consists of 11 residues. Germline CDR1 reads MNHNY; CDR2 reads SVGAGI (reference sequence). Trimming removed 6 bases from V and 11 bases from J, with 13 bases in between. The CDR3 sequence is CASSPGHGAFF. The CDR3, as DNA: TGTGCCAGCAGCCCCGGACACGGCGCTTTCTTT.

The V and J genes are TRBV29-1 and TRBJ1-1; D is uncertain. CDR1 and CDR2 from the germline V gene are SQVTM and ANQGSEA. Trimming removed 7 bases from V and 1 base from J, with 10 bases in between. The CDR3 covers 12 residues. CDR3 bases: TGCAGCGCACTCCGGGAGAACACTGAAGCTTTCTTT. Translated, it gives CSALRENTEAFF.

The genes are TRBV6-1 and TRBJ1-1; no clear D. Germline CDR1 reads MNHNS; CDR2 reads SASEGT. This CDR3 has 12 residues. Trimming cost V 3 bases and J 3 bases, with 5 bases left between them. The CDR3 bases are TGTGCCAGCAGTGACGGGGACACTGAAGCTTTCTTT. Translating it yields CASSDGDTEAFF.

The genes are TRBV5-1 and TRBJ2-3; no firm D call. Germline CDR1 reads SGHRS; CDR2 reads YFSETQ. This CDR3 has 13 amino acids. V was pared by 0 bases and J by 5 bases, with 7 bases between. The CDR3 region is CASSLGAGDTQYF. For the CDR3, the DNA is TGCGCCAGCAGCTTGGGGGCCGGAGATACGCAGTATTTT.

CDR3: CASSARLSRTDTQYF. The CDR3 coding sequence is TGTGCCAGTAGTGCGAGGCTTTCCCGCACAGATACGCAGTATTTT. The chain links TRBV19 to TRBJ2-3; D unclear. The CDR3 runs 15 residues. Between the trimmed V and J ends, which lost 5 bases and 1 base, there was a span of 13 bases. Germline-derived CDR1 and CDR2 are LNHDA and SQIVND (reference sequence).

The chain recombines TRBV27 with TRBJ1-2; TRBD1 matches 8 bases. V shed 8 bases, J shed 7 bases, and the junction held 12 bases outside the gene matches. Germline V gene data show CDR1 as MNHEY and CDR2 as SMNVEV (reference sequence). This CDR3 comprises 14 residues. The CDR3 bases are TGTGCCAGCCACCGGGCGGGACAGGCATCTGGCTACACCTTC. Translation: CASHRAGQASGYTF.

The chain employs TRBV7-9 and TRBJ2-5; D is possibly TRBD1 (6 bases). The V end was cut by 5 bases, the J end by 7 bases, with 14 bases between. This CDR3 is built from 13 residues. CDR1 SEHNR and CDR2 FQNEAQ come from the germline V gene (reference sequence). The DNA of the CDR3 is TGTGCCAGCAGCCCGAAGGGGGACGGGACCCAGTACTTC. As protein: CASSPKGDGTQYF.

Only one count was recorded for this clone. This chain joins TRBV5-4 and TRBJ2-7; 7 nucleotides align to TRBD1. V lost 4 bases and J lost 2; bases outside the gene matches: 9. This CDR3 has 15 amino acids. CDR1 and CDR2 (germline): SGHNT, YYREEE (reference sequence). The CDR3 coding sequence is TGTGCCAGCAGCCCGGGACAGTCAGACGCCTACGAGCAGTACTTC. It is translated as CASSPGQSDAYEQYF.

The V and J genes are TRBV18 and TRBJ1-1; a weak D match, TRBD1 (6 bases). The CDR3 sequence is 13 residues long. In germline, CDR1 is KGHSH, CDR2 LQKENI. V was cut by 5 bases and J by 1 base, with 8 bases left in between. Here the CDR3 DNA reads TGTGCCAGCTCAAGGACAGAGAACACTGAAGCTTTCTTT. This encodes CASSRTENTEAFF.

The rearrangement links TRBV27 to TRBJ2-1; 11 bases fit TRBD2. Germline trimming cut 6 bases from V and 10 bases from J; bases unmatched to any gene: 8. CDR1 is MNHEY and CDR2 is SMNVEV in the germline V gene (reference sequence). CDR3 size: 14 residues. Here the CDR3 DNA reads TGTGCCAGCAGCCGACTAGCGGGAATAGGGGAGCAGTTCTTC. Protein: CASSRLAGIGEQFF.

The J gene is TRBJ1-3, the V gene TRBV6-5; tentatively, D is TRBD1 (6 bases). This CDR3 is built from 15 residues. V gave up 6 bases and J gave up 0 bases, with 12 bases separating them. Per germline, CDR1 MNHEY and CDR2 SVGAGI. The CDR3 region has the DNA TGTGCCAGCAGGACAACAGGGAGCTCTGGAAACACCATATATTTT. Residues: CASRTTGSSGNTIYF.

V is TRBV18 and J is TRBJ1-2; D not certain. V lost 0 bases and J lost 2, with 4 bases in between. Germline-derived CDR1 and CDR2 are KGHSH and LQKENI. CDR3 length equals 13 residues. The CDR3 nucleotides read TGTGCCAGCTCACCACCTTCAAACTATGGCTACACCTTC. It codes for CASSPPSNYGYTF.

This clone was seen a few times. Here the CDR3 DNA reads TGTGCCAGCAGTGCGTCCCAACCCCCCAACAGGGCCTATGGCTACACCTTC. This sequence encodes CASSASQPPNRAYGYTF. The chain joins TRBV6-1 to TRBJ1-2, with D possibly TRBD1 on 6 matching bases. CDR3 size: 17 residues. V lost 4 bases, J lost 4 bases, and 22 bases lay in between. The V gene's germline CDR1 is MNHNS and CDR2 SASEGT.

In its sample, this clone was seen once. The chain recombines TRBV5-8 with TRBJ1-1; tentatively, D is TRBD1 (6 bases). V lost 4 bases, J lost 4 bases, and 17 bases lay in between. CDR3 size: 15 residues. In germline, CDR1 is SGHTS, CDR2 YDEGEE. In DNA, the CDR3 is TGTGCCAGCAGCCCTTTCCGGGGGGCGGCCACTGAAGCTTTCTTT. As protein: CASSPFRGAATEAFF.

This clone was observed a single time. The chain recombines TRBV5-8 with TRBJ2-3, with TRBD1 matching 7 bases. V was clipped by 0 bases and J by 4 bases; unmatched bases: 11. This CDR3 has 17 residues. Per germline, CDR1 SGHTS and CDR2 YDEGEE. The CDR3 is CASSLGQGGYGADTQYF. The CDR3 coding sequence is TGTGCCAGCAGCTTGGGACAGGGCGGTTATGGAGCAGATACGCAGTATTTT.

The CDR3 protein is CASSLSSLVGKLFF. The CDR3 DNA reads TGTGCCAGCAGTTTATCTAGTTTAGTTGGAAAACTGTTTTTT. This chain connects TRBV27 to TRBJ1-4; no firm D call. There are 14 residues in the CDR3. Trimming stripped 0 bases from V and 10 bases from J, with 12 bases between. Germline values: CDR1 MNHEY, CDR2 SMNVEV (reference sequence).

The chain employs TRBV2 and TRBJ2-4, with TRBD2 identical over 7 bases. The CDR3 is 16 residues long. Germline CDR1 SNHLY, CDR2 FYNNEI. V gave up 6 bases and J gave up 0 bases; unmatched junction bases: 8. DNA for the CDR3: TGTGCCAGCAGGGAGAGGACTAGGCTAGCCAAAAACATTCAGTACTTC. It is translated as CASRERTRLAKNIQYF.

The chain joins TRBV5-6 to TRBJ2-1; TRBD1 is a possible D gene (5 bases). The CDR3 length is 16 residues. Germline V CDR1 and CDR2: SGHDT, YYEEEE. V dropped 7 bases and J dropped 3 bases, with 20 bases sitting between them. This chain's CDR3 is CASEASRQTYYNEQFF. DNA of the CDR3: TGTGCCAGCGAAGCTTCCAGACAGACCTACTACAATGAGCAGTTCTTC.

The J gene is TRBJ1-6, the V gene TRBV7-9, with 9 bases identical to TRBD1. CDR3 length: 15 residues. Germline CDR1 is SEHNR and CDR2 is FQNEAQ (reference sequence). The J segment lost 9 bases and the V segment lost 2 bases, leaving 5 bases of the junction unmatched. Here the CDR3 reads CASSLPTGGFSPLHF. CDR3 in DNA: TGTGCCAGCAGCTTACCTACAGGGGGCTTTTCACCCCTCCACTTT. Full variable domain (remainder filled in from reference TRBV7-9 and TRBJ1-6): DTGVSQNPRHKITKRGQNVTFRCDPISEHNRLYWYRQTLGQGPEFLTYFQNEAQLEKSRLLSDRFSAERPKGSFSTLEIQRTEQGDSAMYLCASSLPTGGFSPLHFGNGTRLTVT.

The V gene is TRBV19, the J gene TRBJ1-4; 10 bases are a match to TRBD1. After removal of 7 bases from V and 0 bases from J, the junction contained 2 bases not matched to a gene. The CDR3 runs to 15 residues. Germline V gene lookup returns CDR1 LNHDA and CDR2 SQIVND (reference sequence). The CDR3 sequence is CASTGQGATNEKLFF. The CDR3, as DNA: TGTGCCAGTACCGGACAGGGGGCAACTAATGAAAAACTGTTTTTT.

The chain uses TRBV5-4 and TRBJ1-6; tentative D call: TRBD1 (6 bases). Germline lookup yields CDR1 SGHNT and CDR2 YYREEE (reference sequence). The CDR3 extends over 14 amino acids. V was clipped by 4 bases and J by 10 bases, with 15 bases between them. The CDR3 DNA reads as TGTGCCAGCAGCCAACAGGGTATGGAATCACCCCTCCACTTT. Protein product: CASSQQGMESPLHF.

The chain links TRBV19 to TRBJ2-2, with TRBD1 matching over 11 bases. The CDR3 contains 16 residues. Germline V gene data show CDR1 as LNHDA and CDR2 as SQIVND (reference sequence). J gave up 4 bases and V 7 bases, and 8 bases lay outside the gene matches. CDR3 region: CASIRFGTGGTGELFF. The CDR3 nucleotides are TGTGCCAGTATAAGATTTGGGACAGGGGGCACCGGGGAGCTGTTTTTT.

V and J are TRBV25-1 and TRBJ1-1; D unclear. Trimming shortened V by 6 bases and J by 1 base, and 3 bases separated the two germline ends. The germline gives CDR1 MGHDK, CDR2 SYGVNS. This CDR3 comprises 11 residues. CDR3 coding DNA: TGTGCCAGCAGCCGGAACACTGAAGCTTTCTTT. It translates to CASSRNTEAFF.

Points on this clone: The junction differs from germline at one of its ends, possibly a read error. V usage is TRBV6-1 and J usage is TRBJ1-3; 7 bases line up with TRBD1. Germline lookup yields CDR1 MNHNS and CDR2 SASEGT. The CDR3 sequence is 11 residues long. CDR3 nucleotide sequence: TGTGCCAGCAGGGGGACAGTCGGATGGGCTTTT. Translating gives CASRGTVGWAF.

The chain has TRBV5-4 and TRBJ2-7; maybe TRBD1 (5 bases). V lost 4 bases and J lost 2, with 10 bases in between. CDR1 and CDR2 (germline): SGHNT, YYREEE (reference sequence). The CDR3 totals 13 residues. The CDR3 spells CASSIQDPYEQYF. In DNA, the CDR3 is TGTGCCAGCAGCATACAGGATCCCTACGAGCAGTACTTC.

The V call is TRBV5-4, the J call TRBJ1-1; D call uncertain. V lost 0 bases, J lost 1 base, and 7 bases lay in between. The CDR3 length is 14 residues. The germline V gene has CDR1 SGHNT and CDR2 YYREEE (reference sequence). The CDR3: CASSLGSGNTEAFF. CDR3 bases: TGTGCCAGCAGCTTGGGGTCGGGGAACACTGAAGCTTTCTTT.

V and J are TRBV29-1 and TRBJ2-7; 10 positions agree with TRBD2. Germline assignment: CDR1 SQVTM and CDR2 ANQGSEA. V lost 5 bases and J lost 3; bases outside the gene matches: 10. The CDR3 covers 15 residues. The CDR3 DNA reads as TGCAGCGTTACCCAGGGGACTAGCGCAAACTACGAGCAGTACTTC. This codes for CSVTQGTSANYEQYF.